One and the same sample provided the 7 T cell receptor beta chains below, sequenced in a study of tumor-infiltrating lymphocytes in primary liver carcinoma. Unsorted whole blood yielded blood RNA, and germline DNA was extracted as well. The template, about 540 ng total RNA, yielded TCR beta cDNA made with a constant-region primer. Slightly modified ARM-PCR served as the procedure for the TCR beta libraries. These libraries came from three rounds of nested multiplex PCR. Researchers ran the first two PCR rounds for 10 cycles each with TRBV1-TRBV30 forward primers and a C-beta reverse primer. TCRdb ran MiXCR on the multiplex PCR reads and lists one entry per CDR3 protein. The sample lists about 320,000 distinct CDR3 sequences; roughly 60% were seen once. The specimen sequenced was peripheral blood. The receptor set was obtained from a man aged 35 to 55 with primary liver carcinoma and hepatitis B virus infection.

V is TRBV10-3 and J is TRBJ2-1; 11 nucleotides match TRBD2. CDR3 size: 14 residues. V was pared by 7 bases and J by 6 bases, with 5 bases of the junction left unmatched. The germline V gene has CDR1 ENHRY and CDR2 SYGVKD. Here the CDR3 DNA reads TGTGCCATCATTACTAGCGGGAGAGCCAATGAGCAGTTCTTC. Its translation: CAIITSGRANEQFF.

On this clonotype itself: Germline and junction disagree at one end, which may indicate a read error. The J gene is TRBJ2-3, the V gene TRBV5-5, with D perhaps TRBD1 (6 bases). The CDR3 totals 14 residues. Germline CDR1 and CDR2: SGHKS and YYEKEE (reference sequence). The CDR3 here is CANSLDSSTDTQYF. In nucleotides, the CDR3 is TGTGCCAACAGCTTGGACAGCTCCACAGATACGCAGTATTTT.

This clonotype was observed many times. The chain links TRBV5-4 to TRBJ2-1; 8 bases agree with TRBD2. Germline CDR1 reads SGHNT; CDR2 reads YYREEE (reference sequence). The CDR3 length is 14 residues. The V and J ends lost 5 bases and 5 bases, in that order; junction bases with no gene match: 6. CDR3 nucleotides: TGTGCCAGCAGTTCTTGGGGACTAGACAATGAGCAGTTCTTC. This gives the protein CASSSWGLDNEQFF. The variable domain in full, with the rest retrieved from reference TRBV5-4 and TRBJ2-1, is ETGVTQSPTHLIKTRGQQVTLRCSSQSGHNTVSWYQQALGQGPQFIFQYYREEENGRGNFPPRFSGLQFPNYSSELNVNALELDDSALYLCASSSWGLDNEQFFGPGTRLTVL.

This sequence joins TRBV6-4 and TRBJ2-2; maybe TRBD2 (6 bases). Germline V gives CDR1 MRHNA, CDR2 SNTAGT. The CDR3 totals 13 residues. V gave up 4 bases and J gave up 9 bases, with 12 bases separating them. The CDR3 DNA reads TGTGCCAGCAGTGTCGGGGGAACCAGGGAGCTGTTTTTT. Protein: CASSVGGTRELFF.

A note on this clonotype: One end of the junction does not line up with germline, which may come from a read error. This chain connects TRBV24-1 to TRBJ1-1, with D perhaps TRBD1 (6 bases). Per the germline V gene, CDR1 is KGHDR and CDR2 is SFDVKD. This CDR3 has 14 amino acids. The CDR3 region is CVTSDNRVNTEAFF. The CDR3 region has the DNA TGTGTCACCAGCGACAACAGGGTGAACACTGAAGCTTTCTTT.

The table lists this clonotype with many counts. The chain is built from TRBV6-2 or TRBV6-3 and TRBJ2-7; D uncertain. Trimming pared 0 bases from V and 0 bases from J, leaving 9 bases between. This CDR3 is built from 15 residues. Looked up from germline, CDR1 is MNHEY and CDR2 is SVGEGT. CDR3 protein: CASSYSSRSSYEQYF. CDR3 coding DNA: TGTGCCAGCAGTTACTCGAGCAGAAGCTCCTACGAGCAGTACTTC.

With regard to this clonotype: A clone one base away is much larger, so this may be a read error. V is TRBV11-2 and J is TRBJ2-1; D unclear. The CDR3 length is 15 residues. Germline assignment: CDR1 SGHAT and CDR2 FQNNGV. The CDR3 DNA reads TGTGCCAGCAGCATAGATATGAGCACCTACAATGAGCAGTTCTTC. It codes for CASSIDMSTYNEQFF.